The 19 T cell receptor beta chains below were found in one sample sequenced in a study of T cells in Graves' hyperthyroidism and ophthalmopathy. Researchers took RNA transcripts and amplified the TCR beta CDR3 regions from them. HTBI primers were employed in a first-round RT-PCR of the TCR CDR3. TCRdb reanalysed the multiplex PCR reads using MiXCR and keeps one entry per CDR3 protein. The profile shows hundreds of thousands of distinct CDR3 sequences, about 45% of them singletons. Sequenced material: peripheral blood or thyroid tissue (not recorded which). The receptors originated from an adult man with Graves' disease, either hyperthyroidism or ophthalmopathy (not recorded which).

The chain uses TRBV10-3 and TRBJ1-1; D is perhaps TRBD1 (5 bases). The CDR3 has 14 residues. The ends were cut back, 4 bases at V and 2 bases at J, with 11 bases in the middle. CDR1 ENHRY and CDR2 SYGVKD come from the germline V gene. The CDR3 DNA sequence: TGTGCCATCAGTGGGGACGGCGCAAACACTGAAGCTTTCTTT. Protein: CAISGDGANTEAFF.

This chain links TRBV20-1 with TRBJ2-7, with 9 positions matching TRBD1. Germline V gene sequence: CDR1 DFQATT, CDR2 SNEGSKA (reference sequence). V gave up 6 bases and J gave up 3 bases; unmatched junction bases: 6. The CDR3 is 13 residues long. CDR3 bases: TGCAGTGCCAAACGGGACAGGGACTACGAGCAGTACTTC. This gives the protein CSAKRDRDYEQYF.

CDR3 coding DNA: TGCAGTGCTCCCCGGACAGGGGGCTTAACCGGGGAGCTGTTTTTT. The encoded protein is CSAPRTGGLTGELFF. The chain joins TRBV20-1 to TRBJ2-2, with TRBD1 matching 11 bases. V dropped 5 bases and J dropped 5; count of bases not matched to a gene: 7. Germline V gene sequence: CDR1 DFQATT, CDR2 SNEGSKA (reference sequence). The CDR3 is made up of 15 amino acids.

The J gene is TRBJ2-7, the V gene TRBV29-1; D perhaps matches TRBD2 (5 bases). There are 12 residues in the CDR3. Trimming stripped 7 bases from V and 4 bases from J, with 14 bases between. Germline V CDR1 and CDR2: SQVTM, ANQGSEA. The CDR3 DNA follows: TGCAGCGGAGGGAGCCCCCCGTACGAGCAGTACTTC. Residues: CSGGSPPYEQYF.

There are a few counts of this clonotype. The chain carries TRBV7-9 and TRBJ1-4, with a weak D call TRBD1 (6 bases). CDR1 and CDR2 (germline): SEHNR, FQNEAQ (reference sequence). V was trimmed by 2 bases and J by 7 bases, leaving 14 bases between them. This CDR3 comprises 15 residues. The CDR3 loop reads CASSLQGGFGEKLFF. Here the CDR3 DNA reads TGTGCCAGCAGCTTACAAGGGGGTTTTGGTGAAAAACTGTTTTTT.

This chain links TRBV24-1 with TRBJ1-2, with 11 bases that match TRBD1. This CDR3 comprises 12 residues. V shed 10 bases and J 8 bases; nucleotides not matched to a gene: 5. Germline V gene data show CDR1 as KGHDR and CDR2 as SFDVKD. In DNA, the CDR3 is TGTGCCACGGGACAGGGGGGTGGAGGCTACACCTTC. Its protein is CATGQGGGGYTF.

The chain links TRBV7-6 to TRBJ2-5; possible D gene TRBD2, 6 bases. The CDR3 runs 15 residues. Between the trimmed V and J ends, which lost 1 base and 1 base, there was a span of 10 bases. The germline gives CDR1 SGHVS, CDR2 FNYEAQ. In nucleotides, the CDR3 is TGTGCCAGCAGCTTAGGGCCGGGAGCCCAAGAGACCCAGTACTTC. Its translation: CASSLGPGAQETQYF.

This chain connects TRBV10-3 to TRBJ2-3; no firm D call. The V end was cut by 2 bases, the J end by 6 bases, with 12 bases between. Germline V CDR1 and CDR2: ENHRY, SYGVKD. The CDR3 totals 14 residues. CDR3 sequence reads: CAISERWERDTQYF. Written as DNA, the CDR3 is TGTGCCATCAGTGAGAGGTGGGAAAGGGATACGCAGTATTTT.

This clonotype turned up a few times. The gene calls are TRBV9 and TRBJ2-5, with D unclear. The CDR3 contains 12 residues. V was clipped by 4 bases and J by 6 bases, with 10 bases between them. In germline, CDR1 is SGDLS, CDR2 YYNGEE. This chain's CDR3 is CASSQVKQTQYF. The CDR3 nucleotides are TGTGCCAGCAGCCAAGTAAAGCAGACCCAGTACTTC.

A note on this clonotype: A much larger clone lies one base from this, so it may be a read error. This chain uses TRBV2 with TRBJ1-2; 7 bases are a match to TRBD1. This CDR3 is 14 amino acids long. Germline CDR1 and CDR2: SNHLY and FYNNEI. V lost 7 bases, J lost 6 bases, and 11 bases stayed unmatched. The CDR3 DNA reads as TGTGCCAGCAAAGGGGGCAGGGCTTTGAATGGCTACACCTTC. This codes for CASKGGRALNGYTF. The full variable domain, in which reference TRBV2 and TRBJ1-2 provide the parts outside the CDR3, is EPEVTQTPSHQVTQMGQEVILRCVPISNHLYFYWYRQILGQKVEFLVSFYNNEISEKSEIFDDQFSVERPDGSNFTLKIRSTKLEDSAMYFCASKGGRALNGYTFGSGTRLTVV.

This clonotype was seen a handful of times. The chain uses TRBV7-9 and TRBJ1-3; TRBD1 matches at 9 bases. After removal of 4 bases from V and 3 bases from J, the junction contained 4 bases not matched to a gene. The germline V gene has CDR1 SEHNR and CDR2 FQNEAQ (reference sequence). This CDR3 has 15 amino acids. CDR3 nucleotide sequence: TGTGCCAGCAGCTCGACAGGGGGTTTTGGAAACACCATATATTTT. It yields the protein CASSSTGGFGNTIYF.

This chain links TRBV11-2 with TRBJ2-3; 13 nucleotides line up with TRBD2. V shed 5 bases and J 2 bases; nucleotides not matched to a gene: 4. The CDR3 is 16 amino acids. Per the germline V gene, CDR1 is SGHAT and CDR2 is FQNNGV. CDR3: CASSLGTSGATDTQYF. Here the CDR3 DNA reads TGTGCCAGCAGCCTGGGGACTAGCGGGGCCACAGATACGCAGTATTTT.

V usage is TRBV25-1 and J usage is TRBJ1-4; weak D call: TRBD1 (5 bases). This CDR3 spans 15 amino acids. CDR1 is MGHDK, CDR2 SYGVNS, per germline. V lost 8 bases to trimming and J lost 2 bases, with 15 bases between them. CDR3 loop: CASSPPPGTNEKLFF. The CDR3 DNA reads TGTGCCAGCTCACCACCGCCAGGGACTAATGAAAAACTGTTTTTT.

This clonotype was seen a few times. The chain couples TRBV5-4 to TRBJ1-1; perhaps TRBD1 as D (5 bases). The CDR3 is 16 amino acids. V lost 1 base and J 0 bases, leaving 13 bases between the germline ends. Germline V gene lookup returns CDR1 SGHNT and CDR2 YYREEE (reference sequence). CDR3 protein: CASSLSGTAMNTEAFF. CDR3 DNA sequence: TGTGCCAGCAGCTTGTCAGGGACCGCTATGAACACTGAAGCTTTCTTT.

This clonotype has a count of ten or more. This sequence joins TRBV29-1 and TRBJ1-5, with D unclear. CDR1 and CDR2 from the germline V gene are SQVTM and ANQGSEA. This CDR3 has 10 residues. CDR3 sequence: CTQSKQPQHF. The DNA for the CDR3 is TGCACCCAGTCCAAACAGCCCCAGCATTTT.

The CDR3 is CSAMLGVGTGELFF. The CDR3 coding sequence is TGCAGTGCAATGCTGGGGGTCGGCACCGGGGAGCTGTTTTTT. The chain uses TRBV20-1 and TRBJ2-2; D might be TRBD1 or TRBD2, each matching 5 bases. The CDR3 extends over 14 amino acids. V was pared by 6 bases and J by 4 bases, with 15 bases between. Looked up from germline, CDR1 is DFQATT and CDR2 is SNEGSKA (reference sequence).

This clonotype has more than one count but fewer than ten. V and J are TRBV7-8 and TRBJ1-5, with D unclear. CDR1 is SGHVS, CDR2 FQNEAQ, per germline. This CDR3 spans 17 amino acids. V was pared by 5 bases and J by 0 bases, with 17 bases between. CDR3 in amino acids: CASSPFQGSYSNQPQHF. CDR3 coding DNA: TGTGCCAGCAGCCCCTTTCAAGGGAGTTATAGCAATCAGCCCCAGCATTTT.

This clonotype was seen repeatedly, ten times or more. This chain uses TRBV20-1 with TRBJ2-5; D is uncertain. Germline V CDR1 and CDR2: DFQATT, SNEGSKA (reference sequence). The CDR3 is made up of 15 amino acids. V lost 1 base to trimming and J lost 1 base, with 13 bases between them. The CDR3 region is CSARGVGGAQETQYF. CDR3 DNA: TGCAGTGCTAGAGGGGTGGGCGGAGCCCAAGAGACCCAGTACTTC.

This clonotype was picked up many times. This chain joins TRBV7-9 and TRBJ1-5, with D perhaps matching TRBD1 (5 bases). CDR1 and CDR2 (germline): SEHNR, FQNEAQ (reference sequence). The length of the CDR3 is 17 residues. The germline V and J ends were trimmed by 1 base and 2 bases, with 15 bases remaining between them. The CDR3 spells CASSLGDSGMGNQPQHF. Here the CDR3 DNA reads TGTGCCAGCAGCTTAGGGGACTCGGGAATGGGCAATCAGCCCCAGCATTTT.